The 28 T cell receptor beta chains below were found in one sample sequenced in a study of CD8 T cells in Susac syndrome. The authors reverse transcribed roughly 0.5 to 1 ug RNA with random hexamers. TCRdb fed the immunoSEQ multiplex PCR reads into MiXCR, producing one record per CDR3 protein. The sample shows around 230,000 distinct CDR3 sequences, approximately 95% of them seen only once. Sequenced input: CD4+ T cells from PBMCs. The receptor source for this set is a human donor with multiple sclerosis.

This clonotype was recorded once. The chain is built from TRBV7-2 and TRBJ1-4, with D unclear. V was shortened by 4 bases and J by 10 bases, with 16 bases between the two germline ends. This CDR3 spans 14 amino acids. The germline gives CDR1 SGHTA, CDR2 FQGNSA. The CDR3 bases are TGTGCCAGCAGCTCCGAATCGACGCTGGGAAAACTGTTTTTT. Translated: CASSSESTLGKLFF.

The V and J genes are TRBV30 and TRBJ1-2; D ambiguous. The CDR3 consists of 14 residues. V was pared by 0 bases and J by 4 bases, with 12 bases between. The germline CDR1 and CDR2 sequences are GTSNPN and SVGIG (reference sequence). CDR3 loop: CAWSVKTNVYGYTF. Written as DNA, the CDR3 is TGTGCCTGGAGTGTAAAGACGAACGTCTATGGCTACACCTTC.

A single count supports this clonotype. The chain recombines TRBV6-5 with TRBJ2-7; 8 bases align to TRBD2. V lost 7 bases and J lost 3; bases outside the gene matches: 8. Germline V gene sequence: CDR1 MNHEY, CDR2 SVGAGI. The CDR3 has 14 amino acids. The CDR3 region is CASKRGGEIYEQYF. CDR3 sequence (DNA): TGTGCCAGCAAACGGGGGGGCGAAATCTACGAGCAGTACTTC.

The table lists this clonotype with a count of one. The chain has TRBV20-1 and TRBJ2-5; tentative D call: TRBD1 (5 bases). V gave up 2 bases and J gave up 5 bases, with 15 bases separating them. The CDR3 is made up of 14 amino acids. CDR1 is DFQATT and CDR2 is SNEGSKA in the germline V gene (reference sequence). The CDR3 protein is CSARLPGLKETQYF. CDR3 sequence (DNA): TGCAGTGCTAGACTGCCAGGGTTAAAGGAGACCCAGTACTTC.

This chain uses TRBV20-1 with TRBJ2-3, with D possibly TRBD2 on 5 matching bases. This CDR3 has 15 residues. Deletions cut 0 bases from V and 6 bases from J, with 16 bases between. Looked up from germline, CDR1 is DFQATT and CDR2 is SNEGSKA (reference sequence). The CDR3 reads CSARDDIVGGDTQYF. The CDR3 DNA sequence: TGCAGTGCTAGAGATGACATCGTCGGCGGGGATACGCAGTATTTT.

The V call is TRBV14, the J call TRBJ2-3, with TRBD2 matching over 12 bases. This CDR3 has 16 amino acids. V was clipped by 1 base and J by 6 bases; unmatched bases: 5. The germline CDR1 and CDR2 sequences are SGHDN and FVKESK. CDR3 nucleotide sequence: TGTGCCAGCAGCCAAGCCCTAGCGGGGGGGACCGATACGCAGTATTTT. Translation: CASSQALAGGTDTQYF.

J is TRBJ2-7 and V is TRBV30, with 10 bases aligning to TRBD1. The junction had 3 bases not matched to a gene; V was cut back by 1 base and J by 3 bases. Per the germline V gene, CDR1 is GTSNPN and CDR2 is SVGIG (reference sequence). The CDR3 runs 14 residues. CDR3 sequence: CAWSDRTGGYEQYF. CDR3 nucleotide sequence: TGTGCCTGGAGTGACAGGACAGGGGGCTACGAGCAGTACTTC. The full variable domain, its missing parts supplied by reference TRBV30 and TRBJ2-7, is SQTIHQWPATLVQPVGSPLSLECTVEGTSNPNLYWYRQAAGRGLQLLFYSVGIGQISSEVPQNLSASRPQDRQFILSSKKLLLSDSGFYLCAWSDRTGGYEQYFGPGTRLTVT.

This clonotype was seen once. The V gene is TRBV12-3 or TRBV12-4, the J gene TRBJ1-1, with no clear D. V lost 5 bases to trimming and J lost 4 bases, with 11 bases between them. CDR3 size: 13 residues. The CDR3 DNA reads TGTGCCAGCAGTGGTTGGGGAGGCACTGAAGCTTTCTTT. Its translation is CASSGWGGTEAFF.

This sequence joins TRBV29-1 and TRBJ1-2; no reliable D call. The CDR3 covers 12 residues. Trimming shortened V by 7 bases and J by 2 bases, and 11 bases separated the two germline ends. Per the germline V gene, CDR1 is SQVTM and CDR2 is ANQGSEA. The CDR3: CSAIGGNYGYTF. The CDR3 DNA reads as TGCAGCGCTATCGGAGGAAACTATGGCTACACCTTC.

The chain links TRBV9 to TRBJ2-2; TRBD1 matches at 8 bases. Germline V gene data show CDR1 as SGDLS and CDR2 as YYNGEE. The V and J ends lost 0 bases and 5 bases, in that order; junction bases with no gene match: 15. The CDR3 has 19 residues. CDR3 in amino acids: CASSVAGTGLVEGTGELFF. The CDR3 DNA reads TGTGCCAGCAGCGTAGCTGGGACAGGCCTTGTTGAAGGTACCGGGGAGCTGTTTTTT.

This chain connects TRBV29-1 to TRBJ2-7; 12 nucleotides agree with TRBD2. CDR3 length equals 13 residues. The germline V gene encodes CDR1 SQVTM and CDR2 ANQGSEA. V lost 7 bases, J lost 4 bases, and 5 bases stayed unmatched. The CDR3 here is CSAGTSGRYEQYF. CDR3 DNA: TGCAGCGCCGGGACTAGCGGGCGATACGAGCAGTACTTC.

This rearrangement joins TRBV11-1 to TRBJ2-1, with 7 bases matching TRBD2. V lost 5 bases and J lost 8; bases outside the gene matches: 9. CDR3 length equals 14 residues. Germline V gives CDR1 SGHAT, CDR2 FQDESV (reference sequence). The CDR3 is CASSRGTTSHEQFF. The CDR3, as DNA: TGTGCCAGCAGCCGAGGGACTACCTCACATGAGCAGTTCTTC. The whole variable domain, remainder taken from reference TRBV11-1 and TRBJ2-1, is EAEVAQSPRYKITEKSQAVAFWCDPISGHATLYWYRQILGQGPELLVQFQDESVVDDSQLPKDRFSAERLKGVDSTLKIQPAELGDSAMYLCASSRGTTSHEQFFGPGTRLTVL.

The chain recombines TRBV7-9 with TRBJ1-2; no clear D. This CDR3 is 13 amino acids long. V lost 1 base and J lost 0, with 3 bases in between. The germline gives CDR1 SEHNR, CDR2 FQNEAQ (reference sequence). CDR3 sequence (DNA): TGTGCCAGCAGCTTAGAAACTAACTATGGCTACACCTTC. This translates into CASSLETNYGYTF.

The chain joins TRBV2 to TRBJ2-4, with TRBD2 matching over 8 bases. CDR3 length equals 14 residues. Unmatched junction bases numbered 4, after V lost 8 bases and J lost 1 base. CDR1 SNHLY and CDR2 FYNNEI come from the germline V gene. The CDR3, as DNA: TGTGCCAGCGGGACTAGATTGGCCAAAAACATTCAGTACTTC. It yields the protein CASGTRLAKNIQYF.

The CDR3 coding sequence is TGTGCCAGCAGCTTATACCAGCGGGGGATGGGCGGGGAGCTGTTTTTT. This sequence encodes CASSLYQRGMGGELFF. The J gene is TRBJ2-2, the V gene TRBV7-2; 8 bases are a match to TRBD2. V shed 2 bases and J 7 bases; nucleotides not matched to a gene: 9. Germline V gene lookup returns CDR1 SGHTA and CDR2 FQGNSA. This CDR3 is 16 amino acids long.

V usage is TRBV20-1 and J usage is TRBJ2-3; 10 nucleotides match TRBD2. The CDR3 has 15 amino acids. Germline V gives CDR1 DFQATT, CDR2 SNEGSKA (reference sequence). Trimming removed 3 bases from V and 2 bases from J; junction bases left unmatched: 5. The CDR3 DNA reads as TGCAGTGCTAGGCGTCTAGCGGGGGCCACAGATACGCAGTATTTT. It specifies CSARRLAGATDTQYF.

This clonotype was seen once. J is TRBJ2-1 and V is TRBV7-8; tentatively, D is TRBD2 (5 bases). V lost 1 base, J lost 3 bases, and 7 bases lay in between. CDR1 is SGHVS, CDR2 FQNEAQ, per germline. The CDR3 extends over 14 amino acids. The CDR3 sequence: CASSLERNYNEQFF. In DNA, the CDR3 is TGTGCCAGCAGCTTAGAGCGGAACTACAATGAGCAGTTCTTC.

The chain uses TRBV20-1 and TRBJ2-3; TRBD1 or TRBD2 may be the D gene (6 bases each). The CDR3 covers 15 residues. Germline V gene lookup returns CDR1 DFQATT and CDR2 SNEGSKA (reference sequence). Trimming cost V 6 bases and J 4 bases, with 20 bases left between them. CDR3 in amino acids: CSATEGGGSADTQYF. CDR3 bases: TGCAGTGCCACAGAAGGGGGAGGTAGCGCAGATACGCAGTATTTT.

The CDR3 DNA sequence: TGTGCCAGCAGCATGAACAGGGGCGTCGGATACGAGCAGTACTTC. This gives the protein CASSMNRGVGYEQYF. The chain employs TRBV7-9 and TRBJ2-7; 7 nucleotides align to TRBD1. CDR3 size: 15 residues. Per germline, CDR1 SEHNR and CDR2 FQNEAQ (reference sequence). V shed 5 bases, J shed 4 bases, and the junction held 11 bases outside the gene matches.

V is TRBV7-9 and J is TRBJ2-1; weak D call: TRBD2 (5 bases). Trimming cost V 1 base and J 5 bases, with 9 bases left between them. This CDR3 region has 14 residues. From germline, CDR1 is SEHNR and CDR2 FQNEAQ (reference sequence). In DNA, the CDR3 is TGTGCCAGCAGCTTAGGAGGGAGTAACAATGAGCAGTTCTTC. Amino acid sequence: CASSLGGSNNEQFF.

A single count supports this clonotype. The J gene is TRBJ1-4, the V gene TRBV15, with TRBD1 matching 8 bases. Germline CDR1 LNHNV, CDR2 YYDKDF (reference sequence). The trim removed 4 bases at V and 0 bases at J, leaving 4 bases unmatched. The CDR3 is made up of 16 amino acids. The CDR3 region has the DNA TGTGCCACCAGCACACGACAGGGGACAACTAATGAAAAACTGTTTTTT. It specifies CATSTRQGTTNEKLFF.

The J gene is TRBJ1-2, the V gene TRBV20-1; weak D call: TRBD1 (5 bases). The V gene lost 5 bases and the J gene lost 4 bases, with 14 bases spanning the gap. This CDR3 is built from 13 residues. Per the germline V gene, CDR1 is DFQATT and CDR2 is SNEGSKA (reference sequence). CDR3 in amino acids: CSASQGNTYGYTF. CDR3 sequence (DNA): TGCAGTGCTTCCCAGGGAAACACCTATGGCTACACCTTC.

This clonotype occurred once. This chain joins TRBV19 and TRBJ1-6; 7 bases are shared with TRBD1. Germline V CDR1 and CDR2: LNHDA, SQIVND (reference sequence). The CDR3 has 14 residues. The V segment lost 7 bases and the J segment 6 bases; nucleotides outside the gene matches: 6. Written as DNA, the CDR3 is TGTGCCAGTACCACCACAGGGGCTAATTCACCCCTCCACTTT. It yields the protein CASTTTGANSPLHF. The full variable domain, its missing parts supplied by reference TRBV19 and TRBJ1-6, is DGGITQSPKYLFRKEGQNVTLSCEQNLNHDAMYWYRQDPGQGLRLIYYSQIVNDFQKGDIAEGYSVSREKKESFPLTVTSAQKNPTAFYLCASTTTGANSPLHFGNGTRLTVT.

This chain links TRBV25-1 with TRBJ1-6; 11 bases agree with TRBD1. The trim removed 1 base at V and 8 bases at J, leaving 1 base unmatched. The CDR3 extends over 15 amino acids. The V gene's germline CDR1 is MGHDK and CDR2 SYGVNS. CDR3: CASSEWDRGDSPLHF. CDR3 nucleotides: TGTGCCAGCAGTGAATGGGACAGGGGGGATTCACCCCTCCACTTT. The full variable domain, rest sourced from reference TRBV25-1 and TRBJ1-6, is EADIYQTPRYLVIGTGKKITLECSQTMGHDKMYWYQQDPGMELHLIHYSYGVNSTEKGDLSSESTVSRIRTEHFPLTLESARPSHTSQYLCASSEWDRGDSPLHFGNGTRLTVT.

The rearrangement links TRBV15 to TRBJ2-5; D is possibly TRBD1 (6 bases). Trimming left V 0 bases short and J 0 bases short, with 11 bases between. This CDR3 is built from 16 residues. CDR1 LNHNV and CDR2 YYDKDF come from the germline V gene (reference sequence). Written as DNA, the CDR3 is TGTGCCACCAGCAGAGATCCCCGGACAGACCAAGAGACCCAGTACTTC. It encodes CATSRDPRTDQETQYF.

CDR3 sequence (DNA): TGTGCCAGCAGCCCTGGGTGGACTGAAGCTTTCTTT. It specifies CASSPGWTEAFF. The V gene is TRBV3-1, the J gene TRBJ1-1; D is undetermined. Trimming took off 4 bases at V and 5 bases at J, with 8 bases between the two ends. The CDR3 is made up of 12 amino acids. The V gene's germline CDR1 is LGHDT and CDR2 YNNKEL (reference sequence).

The chain employs TRBV27 and TRBJ2-5; the match to TRBD1 covers 10 bases. The junction had 5 bases not matched to a gene; V was cut back by 2 bases and J by 5 bases. CDR3 size: 15 residues. Germline assignment: CDR1 MNHEY and CDR2 SMNVEV (reference sequence). CDR3 sequence: CASSLRGQGTETQYF. CDR3 coding DNA: TGTGCCAGCAGTTTAAGGGGACAGGGGACGGAGACCCAGTACTTC.

The rearrangement joins TRBV13 to TRBJ2-5; 12 bases are shared with TRBD2. This CDR3 spans 16 amino acids. The V and J ends lost 4 bases and 4 bases, in that order; junction bases with no gene match: 7. Looked up from germline, CDR1 is PRHDT and CDR2 is FYEKMQ (reference sequence). This CDR3 reads CASSWGTSGRTETQYF. The CDR3 nucleotides are TGTGCCAGCAGCTGGGGAACTAGCGGGAGGACAGAGACCCAGTACTTC.